Sequencing of this T cell receptor (beta chain) was carried out in a study of blood T cell repertoires in COVID-19. On the study more broadly: COVID-19 samples, acute and convalescent, were from the United States, Italy and Spain.

Clones were read by immunoSEQ multiplex PCR, and TCRdb kept only the in-frame ones, dropping some. Among 200,000 to 250,000 clones listed, about 87% were seen once. This clone was seen only once. Which cohort a participant joined came from the clinical history participants gave. Donors in Cohort 3 counted as recovered after two negative PCRs, clearance, or symptom resolution. The sequence was obtained from a woman aged 45-60 years who had recovered from COVID-19. The sample taken for sequencing was PBMCs or T cells enriched from blood (not recorded which).

CDR3 residues: CAISGGTGGSYEQYF. CDR3 in DNA: TGTGCCATCAGCGGAGGGACAGGGGGATCCTACGAGCAGTACTTC. The rearrangement links TRBV10-3 to TRBJ2-7; 11 bases match TRBD1. CDR3 length equals 15 residues. The germline V gene encodes CDR1 ENHRY and CDR2 SYGVKD. Germline trimming cut 6 bases from V and 1 base from J; bases unmatched to any gene: 5.